This entry concerns a single TCR beta chain. As yet, its antigen is unknown. Genes here carry mouse names. The sequence runs out 1 residue before the end of the CDR3; the remainder is reconstructed from the germline J gene. This record belongs to a study of tissue T cells after allogeneic stem cell transplantation. Findings and caveats of the study: Anatomically similar tissues had similar TCR repertoires within each patient.

Generated by immunoSEQ multiplex PCR, the TCRdb table keeps only in-frame clones and is missing some. The sample has over a thousand clones, roughly 46% seen once. Trimming removed 2 bases from V and 2 bases from J; junction bases left unmatched: 4. Per germline, CDR1 SGHLS and CDR2 HYDKME. This CDR3 comprises 15 residues. Time point indicated: mouse harvest day 14 after allogeneic transplant. Mouse grafts combined 10^7 T-cell-depleted bone marrow cells with 10^6 splenic CD5+ T cells. The chain has TRBV12-2 and TRBJ2-4; 9 bases are a match to TRBD2. The material sequenced was gut tissue. The receptor comes from a female BALB/c mouse given C57BL/6 T cells with graft-versus-host disease after an allogeneic hematopoietic cell transplant. The CDR3 sequence: CASSRAGGVQNTLYF. CDR3 DNA (partial): TGTGCCAGCTCTCGGGCTGGGGGGGTTCAAAACACCTTGTAC.